This TCR beta chain was captured by sequencing in a study of T cell responses to AZD1222 COVID-19 vaccine. Study-wide findings and caveats: CD4 TCRs linked to vaccination spanned spike, dominating at 160-218 and 743-854.

Concerning this clone itself: Antigen: not known.

Trimming removed 6 bases at V and 6 bases at J, with 12 bases between. The CDR3 consists of 13 residues. Repertoires were generated with immunoSEQ multiplex PCR, while TCRdb's copy carries only in-frame clones and drops some. There are around 180,000 clones in the sample; 85% to 95% occur only once, and around 1.6% lies in the top ten. The J gene is TRBJ1-5, the V gene TRBV12-3 or TRBV12-4; no reliable D call. The sequence was collected from an adult who received the AZD1222 COVID-19 vaccine. This specimen consisted of peripheral blood, obtained 28 days after the second AZD1222 dose. CDR3 region: CASSPRNGQPQHF. The CDR3, as DNA: TGTGCCAGCAGCCCTAGAAACGGTCAGCCCCAGCATTTT.